This record looks at one TCR beta chain sequence and its context. This entry comes from a study of vaccination and CD4 T cells after COVID-19. Study-wide context: Both day-14 and day-161-to-241 post-vaccine samples exist for a few convalescent patients.

Germline CDR1 MNHEY, CDR2 SMNVEV (reference sequence). The germline V and J ends were trimmed by 6 bases and 0 bases, with 9 bases remaining between them. The CDR3 extends over 15 amino acids. One entry per CDR3 protein, called by TCRdb with MiXCR from the PCR reads. The sample has approximately 36,000 distinct CDR3 sequences; about 35% are singletons. Noted time point: late sampling 161 to 241 days after vaccination in three convalescent patients. The rearrangement uses TRBV27 and TRBJ1-6, with D hard to call. The TCR originated in a human donor who had recovered from COVID-19. Sample: CD4+ T cells from blood, taken about 7 months after SARS-CoV-2 vaccination. The CDR3 region has the DNA TGTGCCAGCAGGGAGGGCCGCTCCTATAATTCACCCCTCCACTTT. It specifies CASREGRSYNSPLHF.